The 17 T cell receptor beta chains in this list originate from one sample, sequenced in a study of long-term antiretroviral therapy in people with HIV. This was the immunoSEQ v3.0 assay at survey level. Some clones are missing from TCRdb's copy, which holds only in-frame ones; the method was immunoSEQ multiplex PCR. The sample shows 33,000 or so clones, around 97% of them seen only once. Source: unsorted PBMCs, taken 7.6 years after starting antiretroviral therapy. These receptors all stem from a man aged 30 to 45 with HIV.

The rearrangement uses TRBV7-2 and TRBJ2-7; D perhaps matches TRBD1 (6 bases). The CDR3 loop spans 14 amino acids. V shed 4 bases and J shed 2 bases, with 12 bases lying between them. The V gene's germline CDR1 is SGHTA and CDR2 FQGNSA. The chain's CDR3 is CASSSAQGTYEQYF. In DNA, the CDR3 is TGTGCCAGCAGCTCTGCACAGGGTACCTACGAGCAGTACTTC.

V and J are TRBV5-4 and TRBJ2-2; 7 nucleotides match TRBD1. The V segment lost 10 bases and the J segment 5 bases; nucleotides outside the gene matches: 8. The germline V gene encodes CDR1 SGHNT and CDR2 YYREEE (reference sequence). CDR3 length equals 13 residues. The chain's CDR3 is CAGKEQGTGELFF. The DNA of the CDR3 is TGTGCCGGAAAAGAACAGGGGACCGGGGAGCTGTTTTTT.

The CDR3 DNA reads as TGTGCCAGCAGCTTACGGGGGGCTCGGAACACTGAAGCTTTCTTT. Protein product: CASSLRGARNTEAFF. The rearrangement links TRBV13 to TRBJ1-1; tentative D call: TRBD1 (6 bases). CDR1 is PRHDT, CDR2 FYEKMQ, per germline (reference sequence). CDR3 length: 15 residues. Trimming took off 2 bases at V and 1 base at J, with 11 bases between the two ends.

The rearrangement uses TRBV4-1 and TRBJ2-1, with TRBD1 matching over 10 bases. The germline V gene has CDR1 MGHRA and CDR2 YSYEKL. Unmatched junction bases numbered 11, after V lost 2 bases and J lost 7 bases. This CDR3 is built from 17 residues. CDR3 residues: CASSQTPGQGITNEQFF. The CDR3 DNA reads as TGCGCCAGCAGCCAAACTCCGGGACAGGGGATAACGAATGAGCAGTTCTTC.

V and J are TRBV19 and TRBJ2-2, with D tentatively TRBD1 (6 bases). Germline V gives CDR1 LNHDA, CDR2 SQIVND (reference sequence). CDR3 length equals 15 residues. With 6 bases removed from V and 0 bases from J, the gap between germline ends came to 11 bases. The CDR3 is CASSNRVSNTGELFF. The CDR3 region has the DNA TGTGCCAGTAGCAACAGGGTCTCGAACACCGGGGAGCTGTTTTTT.

The gene calls are TRBV5-1 and TRBJ2-7, with 8 nucleotides matching TRBD1. This CDR3 spans 14 amino acids. In germline, CDR1 is SGHRS, CDR2 YFSETQ. The trim removed 4 bases at V and 4 bases at J, leaving 7 bases unmatched. CDR3 sequence (DNA): TGCGCCAGCAGCCTGAACAGGGGGAATTACGAGCAGTACTTC. This codes for CASSLNRGNYEQYF. Using reference TRBV5-1 and TRBJ2-7 for the parts outside the CDR3, the full variable domain is KAGVTQTPRYLIKTRGQQVTLSCSPISGHRSVSWYQQTPGQGLQFLFEYFSETQRNKGNFPGRFSGRQFSNSRSEMNVSTLELGDSALYLCASSLNRGNYEQYFGPGTRLTVT.

This chain joins TRBV6-1 and TRBJ2-1, with a tentative D call TRBD1 (6 bases). The V gene lost 6 bases and the J gene lost 6 bases, with 18 bases spanning the gap. The CDR3 has 15 residues. Germline V gene lookup returns CDR1 MNHNS and CDR2 SASEGT. CDR3 region: CASSPPKDSLNEQFF. The DNA for the CDR3 is TGTGCCAGCAGCCCCCCCAAGGACAGCCTCAATGAGCAGTTCTTC.

This chain joins TRBV7-2 and TRBJ2-7; D possibly uses TRBD1 or TRBD2 (5 bases each). The germline CDR1 and CDR2 sequences are SGHTA and FQGNSA. The CDR3 is 15 amino acids. V lost 0 bases, J lost 6 bases, and 15 bases lay in between. The CDR3 spells CASSLAPGRPGEQYF. Written as DNA, the CDR3 is TGTGCCAGCAGCTTAGCTCCGGGACGGCCTGGCGAGCAGTACTTC. Filled out from reference TRBV7-2 and TRBJ2-7, the complete variable domain reads GAGVSQSPSNKVTEKGKDVELRCDPISGHTALYWYRQSLGQGLEFLIYFQGNSAPDKSGLPSDRFSAERTGGSVSTLTIQRTQQEDSAVYLCASSLAPGRPGEQYFGPGTRLTVT.

This sequence joins TRBV5-5 and TRBJ2-5; the match to TRBD2 covers 9 bases. Germline values: CDR1 SGHKS, CDR2 YYEKEE (reference sequence). J lost 5 bases, V lost 3 bases, and 8 bases had no gene match. This CDR3 contains 15 residues. This chain's CDR3 is CASSSGLAVRETQYF. The CDR3 DNA sequence: TGTGCCAGCAGCTCGGGACTAGCAGTACGTGAGACCCAGTACTTC.

The V and J genes are TRBV4-3 and TRBJ2-7; D possibly matches TRBD1 or TRBD2 (6 bases each). CDR3 length: 13 amino acids. Germline CDR1 and CDR2: LGHNA and YSLEER. Trimming pared 4 bases from V and 5 bases from J, leaving 12 bases between. The chain's CDR3 is CASSPGAWDEQYF. The CDR3 nucleotides read TGCGCCAGCAGCCCGGGGGCGTGGGACGAGCAGTACTTC.

The chain links TRBV16 to TRBJ2-3; maybe TRBD1 (5 bases). CDR1 KGHSY and CDR2 FQNENV come from the germline V gene. The CDR3 runs to 13 residues. Between the trimmed V and J ends, which lost 0 bases and 13 bases, there was a span of 14 bases. CDR3 coding DNA: TGTGCCAGCAGCCAATCTGGAGACAGTGGGGAGTATTTT. Protein: CASSQSGDSGEYF.

The chain links TRBV12-2 to TRBJ1-4; the D call of TRBD1 is as the table states it, not checked on the DNA. TRBV12-2 is shown as a pseudogene. The CDR3 is made up of 17 amino acids. CDR3 loop: CASRLGDHYSTNEKLFF. In nucleotides, the CDR3 is TGTGCAAGTCGCTTGGGCGATCATTACAGCACTAATGAAAAACTGTTTTTT.

The gene calls are TRBV30 and TRBJ1-4, with 7 bases that match TRBD1. This CDR3 contains 15 residues. Germline loops: CDR1 GTSNPN, CDR2 SVGIG (reference sequence). V trimming: 0 bases; J trimming: 5 bases; junction bases outside the gene matches: 6. The DNA for the CDR3 is TGTGCCTGGAGTGTAGAGGGGACAGCGAATGAAAAACTGTTTTTT. The encoded protein is CAWSVEGTANEKLFF.

The chain is built from TRBV19 and TRBJ2-7, with D unclear. The length of the CDR3 is 14 residues. Germline CDR1 LNHDA, CDR2 SQIVND (reference sequence). V gave up 5 bases and J gave up 2 bases, with 13 bases separating them. CDR3 loop: CASSDLTGPYEQYF. The CDR3 DNA sequence: TGTGCCAGTAGTGACCTGACCGGGCCCTACGAGCAGTACTTC.

This clone has only a few counts. The CDR3 DNA is TGTGCCAGCAGCTTTGTTTTTGAGGCAAACACTGAAGCTTTCTTT. Its protein is CASSFVFEANTEAFF. The chain carries TRBV7-9 and TRBJ1-1; D is undetermined. The CDR3 covers 15 residues. Deletions cut 3 bases from V and 2 bases from J, with 13 bases between. Germline lookup yields CDR1 SEHNR and CDR2 FQNEAQ (reference sequence).

The chain recombines TRBV9 with TRBJ1-6, with 7 nucleotides matching TRBD1. Germline loops: CDR1 SGDLS, CDR2 YYNGEE. The CDR3 has 16 amino acids. After removal of 3 bases from V and 7 bases from J, the junction contained 10 bases not matched to a gene. Here the CDR3 reads CASSARDPRGNSPLHF. For the CDR3, the DNA is TGTGCCAGCAGCGCCCGGGACCCCAGGGGGAATTCACCCCTCCACTTT.

This clone turned up a few times. CDR3 bases: TGCAGCGCCCTTCAGAACACCGGGGAGCTGTTTTTT. Protein product: CSALQNTGELFF. V usage is TRBV29-1 and J usage is TRBJ2-2; no clear D gene. The V and J ends lost 7 bases and 1 base respectively, with 7 bases between them. Germline V gene sequence: CDR1 SQVTM, CDR2 ANQGSEA. The CDR3 is 12 amino acids.